The 24 T cell receptor beta chains below were found in one sample sequenced in a study of shared clonotypes between healthy human individuals. Clones were sequenced by immunoSEQ multiplex PCR, and TCRdb holds only the in-frame ones, with some missing. The sample carries hundreds of thousands of clones, more than 60% recorded once. Material for sequencing was memory CD4+ T cells sorted from blood. Subset of the sample: CD45RA-negative fraction. The receptors derive from a man aged 25-45 years in good health.

The V call is TRBV5-1, the J call TRBJ1-4; D is possibly TRBD1 (5 bases). Between the trimmed V and J ends, which lost 1 base and 8 bases, there was a span of 15 bases. The CDR3 covers 15 residues. Germline CDR1 and CDR2: SGHRS and YFSETQ. The CDR3 here is CASSLHGAREEKLFF. In DNA form, the CDR3 reads TGCGCCAGCAGCTTGCACGGGGCCCGGGAAGAAAAACTGTTTTTT.

V usage is TRBV9 and J usage is TRBJ2-5, with TRBD1 matching over 9 bases. Trimming removed 5 bases from V and 1 base from J; junction bases left unmatched: 3. This CDR3 has 14 amino acids. Germline CDR1 is SGDLS and CDR2 is YYNGEE. Here the CDR3 reads CASSATGGQETQYF. CDR3 DNA sequence: TGTGCCAGCAGTGCGACAGGGGGCCAAGAGACCCAGTACTTC.

The rearrangement uses TRBV5-4 and TRBJ2-3; no definite D call. The V and J ends lost 4 bases and 1 base respectively, with 7 bases between them. The CDR3 spans 13 residues. The germline CDR1 and CDR2 sequences are SGHNT and YYREEE (reference sequence). The chain's CDR3 is CASSPGRTDTQYF. The CDR3 nucleotides are TGTGCCAGCAGCCCGGGCCGCACAGATACGCAGTATTTT.

The chain employs TRBV19 and TRBJ2-5; perhaps D is TRBD1 or TRBD2 (5 bases each). Germline assignment: CDR1 LNHDA and CDR2 SQIVND (reference sequence). Trimming removed 5 bases from V and 5 bases from J, with 15 bases in between. The CDR3 totals 14 residues. The CDR3 sequence: CASSLRGPGETQYF. CDR3 DNA sequence: TGTGCCAGTAGTCTCCGGGGCCCGGGGGAGACCCAGTACTTC. The whole variable domain, filled in from reference TRBV19 and TRBJ2-5, reads DGGITQSPKYLFRKEGQNVTLSCEQNLNHDAMYWYRQDPGQGLRLIYYSQIVNDFQKGDIAEGYSVSREKKESFPLTVTSAQKNPTAFYLCASSLRGPGETQYFGPGTRLLVL.

The chain employs TRBV5-5 and TRBJ1-2; a possible D gene is TRBD1 (5 bases). CDR1 is SGHKS and CDR2 is YYEKEE in the germline V gene (reference sequence). The CDR3 extends over 14 amino acids. Trimming left V 3 bases short and J 4 bases short, with 13 bases between. The CDR3 DNA sequence: TGTGCCAGCAGCTCTACACAGGTCTTCTATGGCTACACCTTC. Translated, it gives CASSSTQVFYGYTF.

J is TRBJ1-3 and V is TRBV2; D not certain. Per germline, CDR1 SNHLY and CDR2 FYNNEI. The CDR3 is 15 residues long. The V end lost 6 bases, the J end lost 1 base, and 13 bases lay between the germline ends. CDR3 amino acids: CASRPTGASGNTIYF. CDR3 DNA: TGTGCCAGCAGGCCGACGGGAGCTTCTGGAAACACCATATATTTT.

The V call is TRBV5-1, the J call TRBJ2-7; D gene ambiguous. CDR1 SGHRS and CDR2 YFSETQ come from the germline V gene. V gave up 0 bases and J gave up 0 bases, with 10 bases separating them. This CDR3 contains 15 residues. This CDR3 is CASSLAISSSYEQYF. The CDR3 DNA sequence: TGCGCCAGCAGCTTGGCGATCTCAAGCTCCTACGAGCAGTACTTC.

This clone has just a few counts. The chain is built from TRBV6-5 and TRBJ2-7, with 7 bases identical to TRBD2. CDR3 size: 15 residues. V lost 1 base to trimming and J lost 1 base; unmatched junction nucleotides: 4. Germline loops: CDR1 MNHEY, CDR2 SVGAGI. CDR3 loop: CASSYYREASYEQYF. In DNA, the CDR3 is TGTGCCAGCAGTTACTATCGGGAGGCATCCTACGAGCAGTACTTC.

This chain's CDR3 is CASSVDRNTEAFF. The CDR3 DNA reads TGTGCCAGCAGCGTGGACAGAAACACTGAAGCTTTCTTT. The rearrangement uses TRBV14 and TRBJ1-1; D is possibly TRBD1 (6 bases). The V end was cut by 5 bases, the J end by 2 bases, with 9 bases between. The CDR3 is 13 amino acids. CDR1 is SGHDN and CDR2 is FVKESK in the germline V gene.

The chain employs TRBV11-2 and TRBJ2-4, with 8 bases identical to TRBD2. Trimming at V came to 5 bases and at J to 8 bases, leaving 11 bases not matched to a gene. Germline V CDR1 and CDR2: SGHAT, FQNNGV. This CDR3 comprises 15 residues. The CDR3 reads CASSRRGASTDIQYF. CDR3 bases: TGTGCCAGCAGCCGGCGGGGGGCTTCGACGGACATTCAGTACTTC.

The J gene is TRBJ2-7, the V gene TRBV20-1, with TRBD1 identical over 9 bases. The CDR3 is 11 amino acids. Trimming took 6 bases from V and 4 from J; bases not matched to a gene: 1. Germline CDR1 and CDR2: DFQATT and SNEGSKA (reference sequence). CDR3 sequence: CSAGTGYEQYF. The CDR3 DNA reads as TGCAGTGCCGGGACAGGGTACGAGCAGTACTTC.

This clone has just a few counts. This chain connects TRBV11-2 to TRBJ2-5, with 7 bases that match TRBD2. V trimming: 5 bases; J trimming: 5 bases; junction bases outside the gene matches: 8. This CDR3 is 14 amino acids long. The germline V gene encodes CDR1 SGHAT and CDR2 FQNNGV. The CDR3 region has the DNA TGTGCCAGCAGCCAACAGTCCGGGGGGGAGACCCAGTACTTC. It is translated as CASSQQSGGETQYF.

The chain joins TRBV11-2 to TRBJ1-2; 7 nucleotides align to TRBD1. The CDR3 is made up of 16 amino acids. J gave up 0 bases and V 5 bases, and 9 bases lay outside the gene matches. The germline CDR1 and CDR2 sequences are SGHAT and FQNNGV. As DNA, the CDR3 is TGTGCCAGCAGCCCCGGGACAGCTAGGTCTAACTATGGCTACACCTTC. This encodes CASSPGTARSNYGYTF.

The sample holds many counts of this clone. The V and J genes are TRBV27 and TRBJ1-1; a possible D gene is TRBD1 (6 bases). The CDR3 consists of 14 residues. V shed 6 bases and J shed 2 bases, with 13 bases lying between them. Germline V gene lookup returns CDR1 MNHEY and CDR2 SMNVEV (reference sequence). The DNA of the CDR3 is TGTGCCAGCAGATACGGACAGTCTAACACTGAAGCTTTCTTT. Translated: CASRYGQSNTEAFF.

V gene TRBV11-2 combines with J gene TRBJ2-2; 9 nucleotides line up with TRBD1. The CDR3 covers 17 residues. V trimming: 2 bases; J trimming: 5 bases; junction bases outside the gene matches: 9. Per germline, CDR1 SGHAT and CDR2 FQNNGV. CDR3 DNA sequence: TGTGCCAGCAGCTTAAGGCTATTGGGACAGGGTACCGGGGAGCTGTTTTTT. Protein sequence: CASSLRLLGQGTGELFF.

This chain uses TRBV15 with TRBJ1-2; a possible D gene is TRBD1 (5 bases). Germline CDR1 LNHNV, CDR2 YYDKDF (reference sequence). Trimming removed 4 bases at V and 8 bases at J, with 14 bases between. CDR3 size: 13 residues. The DNA for the CDR3 is TGTGCCACCAGCATCCAAGCCGGGACCGGCTACACCTTC. It is translated as CATSIQAGTGYTF. The full variable domain, with the rest looked up from reference TRBV15 and TRBJ1-2, is DAMVIQNPRYQVTQFGKPVTLSCSQTLNHNVMYWYQQKSSQAPKLLFHYYDKDFNNEADTPDNFQSRRPNTSFCFLDIRSPGLGDTAMYLCATSIQAGTGYTFGSGTRLTVV.

This clone was recorded only once. The CDR3 DNA reads TGTGCCAGCAGCCTAACACCCAGCTCCTACAATGAGCAGTTCTTC. The encoded protein is CASSLTPSSYNEQFF. V is TRBV7-6 and J is TRBJ2-1; D remains unclear. CDR1 and CDR2 from the germline V gene are SGHVS and FNYEAQ. V lost 5 bases to trimming and J lost 0 bases, with 11 bases between them. CDR3 length equals 15 residues.

The V gene is TRBV6-5, the J gene TRBJ1-1; D gene unclear. The CDR3 runs to 11 residues. CDR1 and CDR2 (germline): MNHEY, SVGAGI. Trimming took off 5 bases at V and 11 bases at J, with 12 bases between the two ends. The CDR3: CASSDNYLAFF. DNA of the CDR3: TGTGCCAGCAGTGATAATTATTTGGCTTTCTTT.

Only a few counts were recorded for this clone. The V gene is TRBV10-2, the J gene TRBJ2-5; the D gene is possibly TRBD2 (6 bases). CDR3 length equals 12 residues. CDR1 is WSHSY and CDR2 is SAAADI in the germline V gene. Trimming removed 6 bases at V and 7 bases at J, with 12 bases between. In DNA, the CDR3 is TGCGCCAGCAGCCTGACGGAGGGGACCCAGTACTTC. As protein: CASSLTEGTQYF.

The chain uses TRBV19 and TRBJ1-1, with D tentatively TRBD1 (6 bases). The V end was cut by 8 bases, the J end by 1 base, with 14 bases between. This CDR3 spans 14 amino acids. Germline V gene data show CDR1 as LNHDA and CDR2 as SQIVND (reference sequence). CDR3 sequence: CASGGGRWNTEAFF. The CDR3 nucleotides are TGTGCCAGTGGGGGGGGCAGGTGGAACACTGAAGCTTTCTTT.

The chain carries TRBV7-8 and TRBJ2-7, with unresolved D. The V gene lost 0 bases and the J gene lost 0 bases, with 15 bases spanning the gap. The CDR3 extends over 17 amino acids. Looked up from germline, CDR1 is SGHVS and CDR2 is FQNEAQ. The CDR3 is CASSLAGSGDLSYEQYF. In DNA, the CDR3 is TGTGCCAGCAGCTTAGCAGGGTCAGGCGACCTCTCCTACGAGCAGTACTTC.

The sample holds one count of this clone. The chain is built from TRBV7-3 and TRBJ2-1; D is uncertain. Germline V lookup: CDR1 SGHTA, CDR2 FQGTGA. The V and J ends lost 0 bases and 0 bases respectively, with 6 bases between them. The CDR3 sequence is 15 residues long. The CDR3 here is CASSLTRSSYNEQFF. Here the CDR3 DNA reads TGTGCCAGCAGCTTAACACGTAGCTCCTACAATGAGCAGTTCTTC.

This chain links TRBV21-1 with TRBJ1-2. TRBV21-1 is given as a pseudogene. This CDR3 contains 16 residues. The CDR3 region is CASSPMAIEGGPGYTF. For the CDR3, the DNA is TGTGCCAGCAGCCCAATGGCGATTGAAGGGGGGCCCGGCTACACCTTC.

The chain recombines TRBV12-5 with TRBJ2-1; 7 bases align to TRBD2. With V trimmed by 3 bases and J by 7 bases, 3 bases remained unmatched. The CDR3 sequence is 13 residues long. Germline V gives CDR1 LGHNT, CDR2 FRNRAP. The CDR3 DNA reads as TGTGCTAGTGGTTTAGCGGGAATAAATGAGCAGTTCTTC. It codes for CASGLAGINEQFF.